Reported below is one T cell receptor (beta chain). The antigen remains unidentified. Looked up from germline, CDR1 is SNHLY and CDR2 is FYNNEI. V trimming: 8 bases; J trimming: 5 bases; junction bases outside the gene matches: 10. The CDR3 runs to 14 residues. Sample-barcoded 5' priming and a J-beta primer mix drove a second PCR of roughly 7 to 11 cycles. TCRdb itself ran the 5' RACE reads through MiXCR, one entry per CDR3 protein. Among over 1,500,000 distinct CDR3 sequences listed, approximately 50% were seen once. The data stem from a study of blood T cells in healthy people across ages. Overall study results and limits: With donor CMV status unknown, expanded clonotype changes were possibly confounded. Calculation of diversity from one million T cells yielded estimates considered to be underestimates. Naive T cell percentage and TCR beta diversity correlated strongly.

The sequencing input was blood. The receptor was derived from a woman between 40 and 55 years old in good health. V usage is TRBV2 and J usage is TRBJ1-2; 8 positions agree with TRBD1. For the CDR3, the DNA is TGTGCCAGCGCTGACCCGGGACAGGAATATGGCTACACCTTC. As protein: CASADPGQEYGYTF.